Listed below are T cell receptor beta chains from one sample, sequenced in a study of identical twins. TCRdb re-derived calls from the 5' RACE reads in MiXCR, one entry per CDR3 protein. The sample carries 750,000 to 950,000 distinct CDR3 sequences, 9% to 15% recorded once. Another study also made use of these data, one on yellow fever vaccine responses in identical twins.

Sequences were obtained from PBMCs. Source of these receptors: a woman aged 18-29 years in good health. Both conserved end residues are part of each CDR3. D genes are given only for firm matches. The size entry is marked missing in some rows and otherwise reads once, few, many or a size class.

many,-,TRBV20-1,TRBJ2-7,TGCAGTGCTAGAGTGGACCAGACCAAGGAGCAGTACTTC,CSARVDQTKEQYF
few,TRBD2,TRBV6-1,TRBJ2-7,TGTGCCAGCAGTGAAGGAGGACTAGCTTACGAGCAGTACTTC,CASSEGGLAYEQYF
few,-,TRBV20-1,TRBJ2-1,TGCAGTGCTCGATTACTAGCCGATACTCACTACAATGAGCAGTTCTTC,CSARLLADTHYNEQFF
many,TRBD2,TRBV12-3/TRBV12-4,TRBJ2-3,TGTGCCAGCAGCTTAGGGGCCATAGCGGGAGATACGCAGTATTTT,CASSLGAIAGDTQYF
-,-,TRBV5-1,TRBJ2-7,TGCGCCAGCAGCTTCGGGACCAGTGCCGACGAGCAGTACTTC,CASSFGTSADEQYF
-,TRBD1,TRBV3-1,TRBJ1-5,TGTGCCAGCAGCCAAGGAACAGGGGTTCGTCAGCCCCAGCATTTT,CASSQGTGVRQPQHF
few,-,TRBV4-1,TRBJ2-1,TGCGCCAGCAGCCAAGCCCCGATCAACAATGAGCAGTTCTTC,CASSQAPINNEQFF
-,-,TRBV6-1,TRBJ1-5,TGTGCCAGCAGACAGCATAGCAATCAGCCCCAGCATTTT,CASRQHSNQPQHF
-,-,TRBV5-1,TRBJ2-5,TGCGCCAGCAGCTTGTTAGGCAGCCCAAAAGAGACCCAGTACTTC,CASSLLGSPKETQYF
many,-,TRBV5-1,TRBJ2-7,TGCGCCAGCAGCTTGTCCCGGACTGCCCCCTACGAGCAGTACTTC,CASSLSRTAPYEQYF
-,TRBD1,TRBV20-1,TRBJ1-1,TGCAGTGCTAGAGGTGGACAGGGGAACACTGAAGCTTTCTTT,CSARGGQGNTEAFF